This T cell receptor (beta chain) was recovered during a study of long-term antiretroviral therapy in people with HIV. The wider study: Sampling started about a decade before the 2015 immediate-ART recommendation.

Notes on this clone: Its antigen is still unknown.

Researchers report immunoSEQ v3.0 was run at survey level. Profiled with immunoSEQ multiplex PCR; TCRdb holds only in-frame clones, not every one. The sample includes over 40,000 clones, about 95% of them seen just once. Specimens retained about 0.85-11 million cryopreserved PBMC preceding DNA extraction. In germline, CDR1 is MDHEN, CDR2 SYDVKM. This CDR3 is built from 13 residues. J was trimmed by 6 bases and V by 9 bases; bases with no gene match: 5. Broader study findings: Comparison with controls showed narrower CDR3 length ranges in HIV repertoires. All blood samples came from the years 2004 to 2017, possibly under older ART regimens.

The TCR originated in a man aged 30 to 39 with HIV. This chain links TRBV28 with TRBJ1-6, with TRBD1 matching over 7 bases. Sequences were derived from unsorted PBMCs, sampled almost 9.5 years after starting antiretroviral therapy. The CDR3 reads CASEGQFNSPLHF. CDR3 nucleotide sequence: TGTGCCAGTGAGGGACAGTTTAATTCACCCCTCCACTTT.